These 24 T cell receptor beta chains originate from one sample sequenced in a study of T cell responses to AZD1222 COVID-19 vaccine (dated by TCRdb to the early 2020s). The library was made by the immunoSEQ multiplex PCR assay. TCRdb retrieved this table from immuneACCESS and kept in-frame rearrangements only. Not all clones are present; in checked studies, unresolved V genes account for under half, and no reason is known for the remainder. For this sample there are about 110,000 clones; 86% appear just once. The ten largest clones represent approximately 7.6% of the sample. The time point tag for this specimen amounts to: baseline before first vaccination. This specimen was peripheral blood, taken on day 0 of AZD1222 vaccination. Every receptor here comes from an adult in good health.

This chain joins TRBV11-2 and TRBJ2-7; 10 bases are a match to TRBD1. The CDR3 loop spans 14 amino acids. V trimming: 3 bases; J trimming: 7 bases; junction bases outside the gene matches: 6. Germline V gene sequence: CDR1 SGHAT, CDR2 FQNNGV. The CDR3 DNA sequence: TGTGCCAGCAGCTTCGGACAGGGGGTATTGGAGCAGTACTTC. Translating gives CASSFGQGVLEQYF.

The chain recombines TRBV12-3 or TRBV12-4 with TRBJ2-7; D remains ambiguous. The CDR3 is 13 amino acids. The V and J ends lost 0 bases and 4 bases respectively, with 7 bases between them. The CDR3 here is CASSLAGEYEQYF. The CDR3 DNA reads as TGTGCCAGCAGTTTAGCAGGAGAGTACGAGCAGTACTTC.

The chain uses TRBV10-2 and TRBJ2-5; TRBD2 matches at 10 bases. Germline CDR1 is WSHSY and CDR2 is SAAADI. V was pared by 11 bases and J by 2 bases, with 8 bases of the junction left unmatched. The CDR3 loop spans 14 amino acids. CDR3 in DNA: TGCGCCTGTCGAGGACTAGCGGCACAAGAGACCCAGTACTTC. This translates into CACRGLAAQETQYF.

CDR3 bases: TGTGCCAGCAGTAAACGACAGGTGTTGAACACTGAAGCTTTCTTT. It encodes CASSKRQVLNTEAFF. J is TRBJ1-1 and V is TRBV2; D might be TRBD1 (6 bases). The CDR3 extends over 15 amino acids. Germline lookup yields CDR1 SNHLY and CDR2 FYNNEI. Trimming pared 5 bases from V and 0 bases from J, leaving 13 bases between.

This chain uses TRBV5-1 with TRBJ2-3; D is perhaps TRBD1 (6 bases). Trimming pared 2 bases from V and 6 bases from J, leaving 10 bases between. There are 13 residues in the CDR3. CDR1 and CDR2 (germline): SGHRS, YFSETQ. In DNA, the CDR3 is TGCGCCAGCAGCTTAGGGGGTTCGGATACGCAGTATTTT. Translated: CASSLGGSDTQYF.

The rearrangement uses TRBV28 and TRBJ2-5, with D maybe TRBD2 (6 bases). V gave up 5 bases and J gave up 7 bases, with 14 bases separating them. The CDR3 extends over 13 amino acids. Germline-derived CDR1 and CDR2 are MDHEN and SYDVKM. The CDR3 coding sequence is TGTGCCAGCAGTCTACGGGACTTGGGGACCCAGTACTTC. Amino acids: CASSLRDLGTQYF. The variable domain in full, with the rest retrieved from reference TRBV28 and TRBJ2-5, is DVKVTQSSRYLVKRTGEKVFLECVQDMDHENMFWYRQDPGLGLRLIYFSYDVKMKEKGDIPEGYSVSREKKERFSLILESASTNQTSMYLCASSLRDLGTQYFGPGTRLLVL.

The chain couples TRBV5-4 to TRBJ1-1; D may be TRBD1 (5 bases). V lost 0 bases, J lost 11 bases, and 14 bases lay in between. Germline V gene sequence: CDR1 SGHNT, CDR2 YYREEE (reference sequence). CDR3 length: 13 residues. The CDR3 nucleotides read TGTGCCAGCAGCTTGGAAGGGGCCCTGAGTGCTTTCTTT. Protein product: CASSLEGALSAFF.

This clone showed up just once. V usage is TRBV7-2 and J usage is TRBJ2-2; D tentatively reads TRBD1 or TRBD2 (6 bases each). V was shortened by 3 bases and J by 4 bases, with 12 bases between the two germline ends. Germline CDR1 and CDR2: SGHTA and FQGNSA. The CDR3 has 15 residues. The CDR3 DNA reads TGTGCCAGCAGCTTTTCGGGGGCGGGCACCGGGGAGCTGTTTTTT. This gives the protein CASSFSGAGTGELFF. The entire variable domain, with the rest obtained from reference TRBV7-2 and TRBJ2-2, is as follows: GAGVSQSPSNKVTEKGKDVELRCDPISGHTALYWYRQSLGQGLEFLIYFQGNSAPDKSGLPSDRFSAERTGGSVSTLTIQRTQQEDSAVYLCASSFSGAGTGELFFGEGSRLTVL.

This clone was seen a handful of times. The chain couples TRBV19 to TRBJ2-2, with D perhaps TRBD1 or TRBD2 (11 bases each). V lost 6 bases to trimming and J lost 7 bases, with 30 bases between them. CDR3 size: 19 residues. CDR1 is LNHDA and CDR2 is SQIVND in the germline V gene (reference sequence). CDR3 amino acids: CASRGRTGGSGTSGGELFF. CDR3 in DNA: TGTGCCAGTAGAGGACGGACAGGGGGCTCGGGGACTAGCGGCGGGGAGCTGTTTTTT.

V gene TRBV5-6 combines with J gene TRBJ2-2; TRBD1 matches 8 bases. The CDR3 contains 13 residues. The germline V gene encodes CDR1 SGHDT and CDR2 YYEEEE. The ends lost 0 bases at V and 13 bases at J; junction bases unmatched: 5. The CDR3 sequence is CASSLELDRGLFF. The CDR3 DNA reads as TGTGCCAGCAGCTTGGAACTAGACAGGGGGCTGTTTTTT.

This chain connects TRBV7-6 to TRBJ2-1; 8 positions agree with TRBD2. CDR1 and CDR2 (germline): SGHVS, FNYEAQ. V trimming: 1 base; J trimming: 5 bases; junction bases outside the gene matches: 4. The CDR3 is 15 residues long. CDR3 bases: TGTGCCAGCAGCTTAGAAACGGGAGGGAACAATGAGCAGTTCTTC. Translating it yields CASSLETGGNNEQFF.

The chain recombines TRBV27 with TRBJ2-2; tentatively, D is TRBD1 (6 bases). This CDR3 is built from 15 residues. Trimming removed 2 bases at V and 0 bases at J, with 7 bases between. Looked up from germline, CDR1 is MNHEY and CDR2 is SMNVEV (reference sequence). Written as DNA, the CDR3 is TGTGCCAGCAGTTTAAGGGGGTCGAACACCGGGGAGCTGTTTTTT. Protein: CASSLRGSNTGELFF.

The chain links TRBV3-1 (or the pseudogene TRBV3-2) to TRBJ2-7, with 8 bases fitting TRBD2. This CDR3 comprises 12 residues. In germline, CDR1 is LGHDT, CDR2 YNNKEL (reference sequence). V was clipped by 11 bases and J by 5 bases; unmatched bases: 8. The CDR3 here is CASSGSIHEQYF. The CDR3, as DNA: TGTGCCTCCAGCGGGAGCATCCACGAGCAGTACTTC.

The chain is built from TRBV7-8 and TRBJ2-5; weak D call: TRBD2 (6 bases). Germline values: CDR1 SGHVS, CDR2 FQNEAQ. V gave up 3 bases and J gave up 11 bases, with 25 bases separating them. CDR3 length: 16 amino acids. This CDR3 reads CASSFGGPGSLLAQYF. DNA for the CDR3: TGTGCCAGCAGCTTCGGCGGTCCCGGGAGTTTGTTAGCTCAGTACTTC.

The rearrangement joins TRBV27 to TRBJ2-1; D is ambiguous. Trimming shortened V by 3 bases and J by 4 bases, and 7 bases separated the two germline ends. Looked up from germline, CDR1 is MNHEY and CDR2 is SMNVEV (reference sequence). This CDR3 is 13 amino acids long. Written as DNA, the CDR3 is TGTGCCAGCAGTTTGAACGGGTACAATGAGCAGTTCTTC. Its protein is CASSLNGYNEQFF.

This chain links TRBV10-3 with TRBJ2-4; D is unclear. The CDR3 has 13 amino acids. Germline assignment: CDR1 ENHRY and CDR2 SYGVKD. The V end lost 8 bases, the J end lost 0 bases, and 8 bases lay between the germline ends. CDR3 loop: CAIGERAKNIQYF. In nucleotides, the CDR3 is TGTGCCATCGGGGAACGAGCCAAAAACATTCAGTACTTC.

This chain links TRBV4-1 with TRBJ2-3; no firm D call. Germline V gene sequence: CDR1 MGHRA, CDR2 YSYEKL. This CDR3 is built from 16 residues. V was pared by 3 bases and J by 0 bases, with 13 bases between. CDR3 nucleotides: TGCGCCAGCAGCCACGCCTTCGGAGCGAGCACAGATACGCAGTATTTT. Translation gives CASSHAFGASTDTQYF.

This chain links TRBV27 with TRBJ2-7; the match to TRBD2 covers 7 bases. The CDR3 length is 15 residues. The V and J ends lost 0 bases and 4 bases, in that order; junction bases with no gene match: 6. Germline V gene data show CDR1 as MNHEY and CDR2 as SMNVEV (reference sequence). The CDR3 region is CASSLSGGGRYEQYF. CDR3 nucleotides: TGTGCCAGCAGTTTATCGGGGGGAGGGCGTTACGAGCAGTACTTC.

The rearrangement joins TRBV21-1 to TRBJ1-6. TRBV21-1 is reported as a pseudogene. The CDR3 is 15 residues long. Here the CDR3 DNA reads TGTGCCAGCAGCAAAGAGAGTGCCTTTAATTCACCCCTCCACTTT. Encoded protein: CASSKESAFNSPLHF.

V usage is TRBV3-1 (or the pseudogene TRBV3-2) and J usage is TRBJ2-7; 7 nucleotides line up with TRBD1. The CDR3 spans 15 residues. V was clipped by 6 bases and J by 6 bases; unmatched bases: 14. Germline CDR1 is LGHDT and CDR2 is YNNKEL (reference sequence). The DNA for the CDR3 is TGTGCCAGCAGTCAACAGGGGCAGGGGTGGGCCGAGCAGTACTTC. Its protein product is CASSQQGQGWAEQYF.

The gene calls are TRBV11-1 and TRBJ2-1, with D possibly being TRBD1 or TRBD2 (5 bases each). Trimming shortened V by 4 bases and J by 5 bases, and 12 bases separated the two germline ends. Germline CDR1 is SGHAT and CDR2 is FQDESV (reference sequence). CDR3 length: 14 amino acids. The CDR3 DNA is TGTGCCAGCAGCTCCTGGGGACCCGACAATGAGCAGTTCTTC. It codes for CASSSWGPDNEQFF.

The CDR3 sequence: CATGTVAKNIQYF. CDR3 DNA sequence: TGTGCCACCGGGACTGTAGCCAAAAACATTCAGTACTTC. V usage is TRBV28 and J usage is TRBJ2-4; D may be TRBD2 (6 bases). V was cut by 10 bases and J by 0 bases, with 10 bases left in between. Germline lookup yields CDR1 MDHEN and CDR2 SYDVKM. CDR3 size: 13 residues.

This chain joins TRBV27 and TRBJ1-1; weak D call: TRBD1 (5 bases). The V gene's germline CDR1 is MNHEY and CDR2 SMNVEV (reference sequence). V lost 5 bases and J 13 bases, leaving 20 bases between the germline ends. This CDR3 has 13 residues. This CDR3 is CASSHLPPGRGFF. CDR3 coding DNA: TGTGCCAGCAGTCACCTCCCGCCGGGACGTGGTTTCTTT.

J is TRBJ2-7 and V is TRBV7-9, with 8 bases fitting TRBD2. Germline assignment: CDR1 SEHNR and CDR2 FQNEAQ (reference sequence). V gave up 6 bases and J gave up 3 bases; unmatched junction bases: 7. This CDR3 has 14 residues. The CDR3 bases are TGTGCCAGCAGGCAACCGGGACTAGGCTACGAGCAGTACTTC. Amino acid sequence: CASRQPGLGYEQYF. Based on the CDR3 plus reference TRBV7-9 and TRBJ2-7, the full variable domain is DTGVSQNPRHKITKRGQNVTFRCDPISEHNRLYWYRQTLGQGPEFLTYFQNEAQLEKSRLLSDRFSAERPKGSFSTLEIQRTEQGDSAMYLCASRQPGLGYEQYFGPGTRLTVT.